Listed below are T cell receptor beta chains from one sample, sequenced in a study of shared clonotypes between healthy human individuals. TCRdb's copy holds only in-frame clones and misses some; the assay was immunoSEQ multiplex PCR. Here the sample spans approximately 1,500,000 clones, more than 95% being singletons. Sequenced input: naive CD4+ T cells sorted from blood. The source of these receptors is a man younger than 45 in good health. Each CDR3 is given with its conserved first and last residue. The D gene is left open where the match is weak. Clone sizes are given selectively: once, few, many, or a class where the clone is expanded.

CDR3 protein	CDR3 DNA	clone size	D gene	V gene	J gene
CASSEVAGGSGEQYF	TGTGCCAGCAGTGAAGTGGCAGGGGGCTCGGGTGAGCAGTACTTC	.	TRBD1	TRBV2	TRBJ2-7
CASSPTGNYNEQFF	TGTGCCAGCAGTCCTACGGGTAACTACAATGAGCAGTTCTTC	.	.	TRBV6-1	TRBJ2-1
CASSRGDTQYF	TGTGCCAGCAGCCGGGGGGATACGCAGTATTTT	.	.	TRBV11-3	TRBJ2-3
CASSTSVHSYEQYF	TGTGCCAGCAGCACTAGCGTTCACTCCTACGAGCAGTACTTC	.	TRBD2	TRBV6-6	TRBJ2-7
CAIGQSHEQYF	TGTGCCATCGGCCAGTCTCACGAGCAGTACTTC	.	.	TRBV6-1	TRBJ2-7
CASREGAPLHF	TGTGCCAGCAGGGAGGGGGCTCCTCTGCATTTT	.	TRBD1	TRBV2	TRBJ1-5
CASSLAGTGPNQPQHF	TGTGCCAGCAGCTTAGCGGGGACAGGGCCGAATCAGCCCCAGCATTTT	.	TRBD1	TRBV7-2	TRBJ1-5
CASSVIWDRKVNTEAFF	TGTGCCAGCAGCGTAATCTGGGACAGAAAAGTGAACACTGAAGCTTTCTTT	.	TRBD1	TRBV9	TRBJ1-1
CASSIKMTVYEQYF	TGTGCCAGCAGCATCAAAATGACAGTCTACGAGCAGTACTTC	.	.	TRBV6-6	TRBJ2-7
CSVDGLAGGSQETQYF	TGCAGCGTTGACGGACTAGCGGGAGGGTCTCAAGAGACCCAGTACTTC	.	TRBD2	TRBV29-1	TRBJ2-5
CASSPATGALSGNTIYF	TGTGCCAGCTCACCAGCGACAGGTGCCCTCTCTGGAAACACCATATATTTT	.	.	TRBV18	TRBJ1-3
CASSLVNPSYNEQFF	TGTGCCAGCAGCTTGGTCAACCCCTCCTACAATGAGCAGTTCTTC	.	.	TRBV5-4	TRBJ2-1
CASEGVVQPQHF	TGTGCCAGTGAAGGGGTAGTGCAGCCCCAGCATTTT	.	.	TRBV19	TRBJ1-5
CASSADGGMTSGNQYF	TGTGCCAGCAGCGCGGACGGAGGAATGACTAGCGGTAATCAGTACTTC	.	TRBD2	TRBV5-4	TRBJ2-4
CASSLSLAGGTDTQYF	TGTGCCAGCAGCTTGTCCCTAGCGGGAGGCACAGATACGCAGTATTTT	.	TRBD2	TRBV7-9	TRBJ2-3
CASRRLAGDNEQFF	TGTGCCAGCCGAAGGCTAGCGGGAGACAATGAGCAGTTCTTC	.	TRBD2	TRBV10-3	TRBJ2-1
CASSVTPGQILHNEQFF	TGTGCCAGCAGCGTAACTCCGGGACAGATACTTCACAATGAGCAGTTCTTC	.	TRBD1	TRBV9	TRBJ2-1
CASSPPRLAGGEQYF	TGTGCCAGCAGCCCCCCCCGACTAGCGGGAGGTGAGCAGTACTTC	.	TRBD2	TRBV7-8	TRBJ2-7
CATRSLESYNEQFF	TGTGCCACCAGATCCCTGGAGTCCTACAATGAGCAGTTCTTC	.	.	TRBV15	TRBJ2-1
CASSQEVYTEAFF	TGCGCCAGCAGCCAAGAAGTGTACACTGAAGCTTTCTTT	.	.	TRBV4-1	TRBJ1-1
CASSTGTPGGEKLFF	TGCGCCAGCAGCACGGGGACACCGGGGGGAGAAAAACTGTTTTTT	once	.	TRBV5-1	TRBJ1-4
CASSSLLDRRGDTQYF	TGTGCCAGCAGTTCCCTATTGGACCGCCGGGGTGATACGCAGTATTTT	once	.	TRBV28	TRBJ2-3
CASSQEITAGRNEQFF	TGTGCCAGCAGCCAGGAGATTACGGCAGGGCGGAATGAGCAGTTCTTC	.	.	TRBV5-4	TRBJ2-1
CATSRAGGGELFF	TGTGCCACCAGCAGAGCTGGGGGCGGGGAGCTGTTTTTT	.	.	TRBV15	TRBJ2-2
CASSLGQKETQYF	TGTGCCAGCAGCCTGGGCCAAAAAGAGACCCAGTACTTC	.	.	TRBV5-4	TRBJ2-5
CASSSLGGSTDTQYF	TGTGCCAGCAGCTCCCTTGGCGGGAGCACAGATACGCAGTATTTT	.	.	TRBV9	TRBJ2-3
CASSYRQGRPNEQFF	TGTGCCAGCAGCTACCGACAGGGGAGGCCCAATGAGCAGTTCTTC	.	TRBD1	TRBV7-9	TRBJ2-1
CASSVSGGDEQYF	TGCGCCAGCAGCGTCAGCGGAGGGGACGAGCAGTACTTC	once	.	TRBV5-1	TRBJ2-7
CASSLGAKRELSEQFF	TGTGCCAGCAGTTTGGGGGCCAAGCGGGAGTTGAGTGAGCAGTTCTTC	.	TRBD2	TRBV5-4	TRBJ2-1
CASIGLRGTIAKNIQYF	TGTGCCAGCATCGGGTTACGAGGGACCATAGCCAAAAACATTCAGTACTTC	once	.	TRBV2	TRBJ2-4
CSARDSNEQFF	TGCAGTGCTAGAGATAGCAATGAGCAGTTCTTC	.	.	TRBV20-1	TRBJ2-1
CASSVDGGISSYNEQFF	TGTGCCAGCAGCGTAGACGGCGGGATAAGCTCCTACAATGAGCAGTTCTTC	.	.	TRBV9	TRBJ2-1
CASSVVAVVGETQYF	TGTGCCAGCAGCGTAGTAGCGGTGGTTGGGGAGACCCAGTACTTC	.	.	TRBV5-4	TRBJ2-5
CATSTRTGTRYNEQFF	TGTGCCACCAGCACCCGCACCGGGACTAGATACAATGAGCAGTTCTTC	.	TRBD2	TRBV15	TRBJ2-1
CASSLTLWESGANVLTF	TGTGCCAGCAGCTTGACTTTGTGGGAGTCTGGGGCCAACGTCCTGACTTTC	.	.	TRBV5-6	TRBJ2-6
CASSHLPPSGRENEQFF	TGTGCCAGCAGTCATCTACCACCTAGCGGGAGGGAAAATGAGCAGTTCTTC	.	TRBD2	TRBV2	TRBJ2-1
CSALIGSGSYEQYF	TGCAGCGCGCTTATCGGGAGTGGCTCCTACGAGCAGTACTTC	.	.	TRBV29-1	TRBJ2-7
CASSEEGFEQFF	TGTGCCAGCAGTGAAGAGGGCTTCGAGCAGTTCTTC	few	.	TRBV2	TRBJ2-1
CASRARTSGAYEQYF	TGTGCCAGCAGGGCACGCACTAGCGGTGCCTACGAGCAGTACTTC	.	TRBD2	TRBV28	TRBJ2-7
CASSYGTPGYGYTF	TGTGCCAGCAGCTACGGCACACCTGGCTATGGCTACACCTTC	.	.	TRBV7-4	TRBJ1-2
CSVGVAESTDTQYF	TGCAGCGTTGGAGTGGCGGAAAGCACAGATACGCAGTATTTT	.	.	TRBV29-1	TRBJ2-3
CASSLDLSNTGELFF	TGTGCCAGCAGCTTAGATCTCTCTAACACCGGGGAGCTGTTTTTT	.	.	TRBV11-2	TRBJ2-2
CASSSSRDNGVGGYTF	TGTGCCAGCAGTTCAAGCCGGGATAATGGGGTCGGTGGCTACACCTTC	.	.	TRBV27	TRBJ1-2
CASSLRARNTEAFF	TGTGCCAGCAGTTTACGGGCGAGGAACACTGAAGCTTTCTTT	.	.	TRBV27	TRBJ1-1
CASSPPGTGRAVTEAFF	TGTGCCAGCTCACCACCGGGGACAGGACGGGCAGTTACTGAAGCTTTCTTT	.	TRBD1	TRBV18	TRBJ1-1
CATSTTNYGYTF	TGTGCCACCAGCACGACTAACTATGGCTACACCTTC	.	.	TRBV15	TRBJ1-2
CASSLDGGRNTDTQYF	TGTGCCAGCAGCTTGGACGGCGGGAGGAACACAGATACGCAGTATTTT	once	TRBD2	TRBV5-5	TRBJ2-3
CASSIRLAGAGNEQFF	TGTGCCAGTAGTATTAGGCTAGCGGGAGCGGGCAATGAGCAGTTCTTC	.	TRBD2	TRBV19	TRBJ2-1
CASSYRVSNYEQCF	TGTGCCAGCAGCTACCGGGTCAGCAACTACGAGCAGTGCTTC	once	.	TRBV5-6	TRBJ2-7
CASSQRGSGANVLTF	TGTGCCAGCAGCCAGCGAGGCTCTGGGGCCAACGTCCTGACTTTC	.	.	TRBV28	TRBJ2-6
CASSLGARDYEQYF	TGCGCCAGCAGCTTGGGGGCCAGAGACTACGAGCAGTACTTC	.	.	TRBV5-1	TRBJ2-7
CASSLGPGTGEQYF	TGTGCCAGCAGTCTGGGCCCAGGAACGGGCGAGCAGTACTTC	.	.	TRBV2	TRBJ2-7
CASSPTGMTEAFF	TGTGCCAGCAGTCCGACAGGAATGACTGAAGCTTTCTTT	.	.	TRBV6-1	TRBJ1-1
CASSLGAGSSYEQYF	TGTGCCAGCAGCTTAGGGGCAGGAAGCTCCTACGAGCAGTACTTC	.	.	TRBV11-3	TRBJ2-7
CASSLVHRGAGAAYEQYF	TGCGCCAGCAGCTTGGTCCATCGCGGAGCAGGGGCAGCCTACGAGCAGTACTTC	.	.	TRBV5-1	TRBJ2-7
CASSSRTAVGYGYTF	TGTGCCAGCAGTTCAAGGACAGCGGTGGGTTATGGCTACACCTTC	.	.	TRBV28	TRBJ1-2
CASSQDQGAGGSYEQYF	TGCGCCAGCAGCCAAGATCAAGGGGCGGGAGGTTCCTACGAGCAGTACTTC	.	TRBD2	TRBV4-1	TRBJ2-7
CSVGGGVTGNTIYF	TGCAGCGTTGGGGGGGGAGTAACTGGAAACACCATATATTTT	.	.	TRBV29-1	TRBJ1-3